The 18 T cell receptor beta chains below were found in one sample sequenced in a study of beta chain features in type 1 diabetes. Every isolated RNA sample was fully reverse transcribed, so sequencing captured expressed TCRB transcripts. Data came from immunoSEQ multiplex PCR; TCRdb stores just in-frame clones and leaves some out. The sample has about 290,000 clones; around 7.3% are singletons. The specimen sequenced was central memory CD4+ T cells from blood. The receptors were sampled from a young woman in good health.

Of note for this clone: Since a much larger clone is just one base distant, this may be a read error. The sample contains more than one DNA sequence encoding this CDR3. This rearrangement joins TRBV7-9 to TRBJ2-5, with 7 bases matching TRBD1. The V gene's germline CDR1 is SEHNR and CDR2 FQNEAQ (reference sequence). The CDR3 extends over 13 amino acids. V trimming: 5 bases; J trimming: 4 bases; junction bases outside the gene matches: 4. The CDR3 loop is CASSLDRAETQYF. Written as DNA, the CDR3 is TGTGCCAGCAGCCTAGACAGGGCAGAGACCCAGTACTTC.

This clone was counted a few times. The chain carries TRBV7-9 and TRBJ1-2; the match to TRBD1 covers 7 bases. Germline V lookup: CDR1 SEHNR, CDR2 FQNEAQ (reference sequence). V trimming: 2 bases; J trimming: 3 bases; junction bases outside the gene matches: 12. The CDR3 length is 17 residues. The CDR3 here is CASSLTYKPTGDYGYTF. The CDR3 DNA is TGTGCCAGCAGCTTAACGTATAAACCTACAGGGGACTATGGCTACACCTTC. Full variable domain (rest looked up from reference TRBV7-9 and TRBJ1-2): DTGVSQNPRHKITKRGQNVTFRCDPISEHNRLYWYRQTLGQGPEFLTYFQNEAQLEKSRLLSDRFSAERPKGSFSTLEIQRTEQGDSAMYLCASSLTYKPTGDYGYTFGSGTRLTVV.

This clone appeared a few times. The same CDR3 can be traced to other DNA sequences in this sample. The V and J genes are TRBV27 and TRBJ2-4; 7 positions match TRBD2. Germline V gives CDR1 MNHEY, CDR2 SMNVEV (reference sequence). The CDR3 has 17 residues. With V trimmed by 6 bases and J by 9 bases, 20 bases remained unmatched. The CDR3 nucleotides are TGTGCCAGCAGGCCATTCAGAGGTCGTGGGGGGGAGGGCATTCAGTACTTC. It encodes CASRPFRGRGGEGIQYF.

The genes are TRBV2 and TRBJ1-6; no clear D gene. The CDR3 is made up of 16 amino acids. The V gene lost 6 bases and the J gene lost 7 bases, with 19 bases spanning the gap. Germline-derived CDR1 and CDR2 are SNHLY and FYNNEI. The CDR3 sequence: CASRITRQVYNSPLHF. The DNA of the CDR3 is TGTGCCAGCAGGATCACCAGGCAGGTCTACAATTCACCCCTCCACTTT.

The chain links TRBV5-6 to TRBJ2-2; TRBD2 might be the D (6 bases). V lost 4 bases, J lost 0 bases, and 13 bases lay in between. Germline CDR1 is SGHDT and CDR2 is YYEEEE. CDR3 size: 16 residues. The DNA for the CDR3 is TGTGCCAGCAGCACCGCGGGACGGGCGAACACCGGGGAGCTGTTTTTT. The encoded protein is CASSTAGRANTGELFF. Full variable domain (remainder filled in from reference TRBV5-6 and TRBJ2-2): DAGVTQSPTHLIKTRGQQVTLRCSPKSGHDTVSWYQQALGQGPQFIFQYYEEEERQRGNFPDRFSGHQFPNYSSELNVNALLLGDSALYLCASSTAGRANTGELFFGEGSRLTVL.

The genes are TRBV21-1 and TRBJ1-1; TRBD1 was called by the table and not checked on the DNA. TRBV21-1 is annotated as a pseudogene. The CDR3 is 15 amino acids. The CDR3 DNA reads TGTGCCAGCAGCAAGTTCACAGGGCGGAACACTGAAGCTTTCTTT. Amino acids: CASSKFTGRNTEAFF.

In this sample, this clone turned up a few times. V gene TRBV7-6 combines with J gene TRBJ2-1; D is unclear. CDR1 is SGHVS and CDR2 is FNYEAQ in the germline V gene. Trimming pared 1 base from V and 2 bases from J, leaving 9 bases between. CDR3 length: 15 residues. Here the CDR3 reads CASSLGTAAYNEQFF. The CDR3 DNA is TGTGCCAGCAGCTTAGGGACCGCGGCCTACAATGAGCAGTTCTTC.

This clone was seen more than once but under ten times. The chain carries TRBV6-1 and TRBJ2-5; D is undetermined. The germline V gene has CDR1 MNHNS and CDR2 SASEGT. The germline V and J ends were trimmed by 0 bases and 4 bases, with 9 bases remaining between them. This CDR3 has 14 residues. Here the CDR3 reads CASSEAGARETQYF. CDR3 DNA sequence: TGTGCCAGCAGTGAAGCCGGAGCGAGAGAGACCCAGTACTTC.

This clone was found many times. Other DNA sequences in this sample translate to the same CDR3. The rearrangement links TRBV7-2 to TRBJ2-5; 9 nucleotides align to TRBD2. The CDR3 contains 15 residues. Germline assignment: CDR1 SGHTA and CDR2 FQGNSA. V was clipped by 5 bases and J by 3 bases; unmatched bases: 7. The CDR3, as DNA: TGTGCCAGCAGCGGCCTGGCGGGGGGGAAAGAGACCCAGTACTTC. The encoded protein is CASSGLAGGKETQYF.

This clone was seen more than once but under ten times. The genes are TRBV7-6 and TRBJ1-5; possible D gene TRBD1, 5 bases. The CDR3 loop spans 17 amino acids. CDR1 is SGHVS, CDR2 FNYEAQ, per germline. V was cut by 1 base and J by 2 bases, with 15 bases left in between. CDR3 amino acids: CASSLELAGTGNQPQHF. The DNA of the CDR3 is TGTGCCAGCAGCTTAGAATTGGCGGGGACTGGCAATCAGCCCCAGCATTTT.

This clone occurred a few times. The chain links TRBV28 to TRBJ1-3; no clear D. The CDR3 is 14 amino acids. Trimming took 9 bases from V and 0 from J, leaving 12 bases between them. Germline-derived CDR1 and CDR2 are MDHEN and SYDVKM. CDR3 nucleotides: TGTGCCAGTGCGAGCTACAGCTCTGGAAACACCATATATTTT. Translated: CASASYSSGNTIYF.

This clone showed up just a few times. The gene calls are TRBV7-2 and TRBJ2-7; TRBD2 matches 11 bases. Germline V gene data show CDR1 as SGHTA and CDR2 as FQGNSA. Trimming at V came to 4 bases and at J to 1 base, leaving 6 bases not matched to a gene. The CDR3 length is 16 residues. CDR3 DNA sequence: TGTGCCAGCAGCTCCGGACTAGCGGGTAGATCCTACGAGCAGTACTTC. The encoded protein is CASSSGLAGRSYEQYF.

This chain joins TRBV7-9 and TRBJ1-1; 8 bases align to TRBD1. This CDR3 has 14 amino acids. After removal of 5 bases from V and 12 bases from J, the junction contained 14 bases not matched to a gene. CDR1 and CDR2 from the germline V gene are SEHNR and FQNEAQ (reference sequence). CDR3 residues: CASSNPGQGIKTFF. The CDR3 bases are TGTGCCAGCAGCAACCCCGGACAGGGTATTAAAACTTTCTTT.

The J gene is TRBJ2-3, the V gene TRBV7-2; no reliable D call. The CDR3 has 15 residues. The germline gives CDR1 SGHTA, CDR2 FQGNSA. V lost 1 base and J lost 0, with 8 bases in between. Here the CDR3 reads CASSLDQWSTDTQYF. Here the CDR3 DNA reads TGTGCCAGCAGCTTAGATCAGTGGAGCACAGATACGCAGTATTTT.

This sequence joins TRBV4-3 and TRBJ2-5; TRBD2 matches at 8 bases. The CDR3 contains 15 residues. Germline CDR1 and CDR2: LGHNA and YSLEER. Losses at the gene ends were 4 bases for V and 4 bases for J; bases not matched to a gene: 8. CDR3 nucleotide sequence: TGCGCCAGCAGCCCCCGCCGGGAGGGGGGAGAGACCCAGTACTTC. This translates into CASSPRREGGETQYF.

This clone was seen more than once but under ten times. The rearrangement uses TRBV19 and TRBJ2-1; 10 nucleotides agree with TRBD2. The J segment lost 9 bases and the V segment lost 11 bases, leaving 25 bases of the junction unmatched. CDR1 and CDR2 (germline): LNHDA, SQIVND (reference sequence). The CDR3 consists of 18 residues. CDR3 DNA sequence: TGTGCCCGCCCTAGGGCTAGCGGGAGTGATCCCACAAAGGGTGAGCAGTTCTTC. The encoded protein is CARPRASGSDPTKGEQFF.

This chain joins TRBV4-3 and TRBJ1-6; no definite D call. Germline CDR1 is LGHNA and CDR2 is YSLEER. This CDR3 comprises 12 residues. Deletions cut 1 base from V and 10 bases from J, with 5 bases between. In nucleotides, the CDR3 is TGCGCCAGCAGCCAAGTGTCATCACCCCTCCACTTT. Protein product: CASSQVSSPLHF.

This chain joins TRBV18 and TRBJ2-3; D possibly corresponds to TRBD1 (6 bases). V was trimmed by 2 bases and J by 6 bases, leaving 9 bases between them. CDR3 length: 13 amino acids. Germline V lookup: CDR1 KGHSH, CDR2 LQKENI. CDR3 nucleotides: TGTGCCAGCTCACCAAGCCAGGGGGATACGCAGTATTTT. Residues: CASSPSQGDTQYF.